This T cell receptor beta chain was sequenced during a study of beta chain features in type 1 diabetes. cDNA synthesis used the whole RNA isolate, giving expressed TCRB sequences. Read counts averaged approximately 3.5 million for samples of naive, central memory and regulatory T cells. The repertoire was sequenced with immunoSEQ multiplex PCR; TCRdb's copy has only in-frame clones and lacks some. The repertoire consists of 900,000 or so clones, with 15% to 20% occurring once and the leading ten covering around 0.02%. Purity above 98% was achieved in all sorted populations. This clone was seen a handful of times. Sequencing input: naive CD4+ T cells from blood. The sequence came from a young woman in good health.

The CDR3 nucleotides read TGTGCCAGTAGGACAGGGACGAACACCGGGGAGCTGTTTTTT. This codes for CASRTGTNTGELFF. The rearrangement links TRBV19 to TRBJ2-2; 7 positions match TRBD1. Germline V CDR1 and CDR2: LNHDA, SQIVND (reference sequence). J gave up 0 bases and V 6 bases, and 1 base lay outside the gene matches. The CDR3 runs 14 residues. The whole variable domain, remainder taken from reference TRBV19 and TRBJ2-2, is DGGITQSPKYLFRKEGQNVTLSCEQNLNHDAMYWYRQDPGQGLRLIYYSQIVNDFQKGDIAEGYSVSREKKESFPLTVTSAQKNPTAFYLCASRTGTNTGELFFGEGSRLTVL.